This TCR beta chain was identified in a study of T cell changes during pregnancy in multiple sclerosis. Germline V gives CDR1 MDHEN, CDR2 SYDVKM. The CDR3 totals 12 residues. V was cut by 5 bases and J by 10 bases, with 12 bases left in between. The data were produced by immunoSEQ multiplex PCR, yet TCRdb's version contains in-frame clones alone and is incomplete. The repertoire holds under 50,000 clones, with 92% as singletons. This material consisted of CD8+ T cells from peripheral blood mononuclear cells, taken before pregnancy. The origin of this receptor is a female donor with multiple sclerosis, enrolled in a pregnancy study. This rearrangement joins TRBV28 to TRBJ2-1; TRBD2 is a possible D gene (6 bases). The CDR3, as DNA: TGTGCCAGCAGTCTTAGCGGCGGAGAGCAGTTCTTC. Its protein is CASSLSGGEQFF.